This is a list of T cell receptor beta chains from one sample in a study of control samples from healthy donors and cancer patients. Generated by immunoSEQ multiplex PCR, the TCRdb table keeps only in-frame clones and is missing some. The sample consists of around 26,000 clones, roughly 80% of them appearing once. Material: PBMCs. Source of these receptors: a man aged 55 to 70 with colorectal cancer. The CDR3 runs from the conserved cysteine through the conserved F or W. The D gene is left open where the match is weak. Expanded clones get a size class; other rows say once, few or many, or leave the size out.

CDR3	DNA	size	length	D	V	J
CASSEVSSLYTEAFF	TGTGCCAGCAGTGAAGTTAGCAGCCTTTACACTGAAGCTTTCTTT	.	15	.	TRBV6-1	TRBJ1-1
CASSLDGATYRNEAFF	TGTGCCAGCAGCTTAGACGGGGCCACTTACCGGAATGAAGCTTTCTTT	.	16	.	TRBV7-8	TRBJ1-1
CASSLGTSGGNNEQFF	TGCGCCAGCAGCTTGGGGACTAGCGGGGGGAACAATGAGCAGTTCTTC	.	16	TRBD2	TRBV5-1	TRBJ2-1
CASSLFLTGADMAFF	TGTGCCAGCAGTTTATTTCTGACAGGGGCTGATATGGCTTTCTTT	.	15	TRBD1	TRBV27	TRBJ1-1
CASSTTSGGYEQYF	TGTGCCAGCAGCACGACTAGCGGGGGGTACGAGCAGTACTTC	.	14	TRBD2	TRBV7-2	TRBJ2-7
CASSLGQGAAGNTIYF	TGCGCCAGCAGCTTGGGACAGGGGGCGGCGGGAAACACCATATATTTT	.	16	TRBD1	TRBV5-1	TRBJ1-3
CASSSPDRVPDEQYF	TGTGCCAGCAGTTCCCCGGACAGGGTCCCCGACGAGCAGTACTTC	.	15	TRBD1	TRBV27	TRBJ2-7
CASSSRRGGSYNEQFF	TGTGCCAGCAGTTCTCGGCGGGGGGGCTCCTACAATGAGCAGTTCTTC	few	16	TRBD2	TRBV6-2/TRBV6-3	TRBJ2-1
CASSYEVAANEKLFF	TGTGCCAGCAGTTACGAAGTGGCGGCTAATGAAAAACTGTTTTTT	.	15	.	TRBV6-5	TRBJ1-4
CASSPRQGEGYGYTF	TGTGCCAGCAGCCCCCGACAGGGCGAGGGCTATGGCTACACCTTC	.	15	TRBD1	TRBV9	TRBJ1-2
CASSQEGLGDNEQFF	TGTGCCAGCAGCCAAGAGGGACTAGGGGACAATGAGCAGTTCTTC	.	15	TRBD2	TRBV3-1/TRBV3-2	TRBJ2-1
CASSLGDRSYGYTF	TGCGCCAGCAGCTTGGGGGACAGGAGCTATGGCTACACCTTC	.	14	TRBD1	TRBV5-1	TRBJ1-2
CASSRAKNTEAFF	TGTGCCAGCAGTAGAGCCAAGAACACTGAAGCTTTCTTT	.	13	.	TRBV6-6	TRBJ1-1
CASSPVDRQNTEAFF	TGTGCCAGTAGCCCCGTAGACAGACAGAACACTGAAGCTTTCTTT	once	15	.	TRBV19	TRBJ1-1
CASSRSGGWNQPQHF	TGTGCCAGCAGTAGGTCAGGGGGCTGGAATCAGCCCCAGCATTTT	.	15	TRBD1	TRBV6-5	TRBJ1-5
CASSLSRNTEAFF	TGTGCCAGCAGCTTATCAAGGAACACTGAAGCTTTCTTT	.	13	.	TRBV7-2	TRBJ1-1
CASSTWTSGGRTDTQYF	TGTGCCAGTAGTACTTGGACTAGCGGGGGTAGGACAGATACGCAGTATTTT	once	17	TRBD2	TRBV19	TRBJ2-3
CASRQGGSYNEQFF	TGTGCCAGTAGGCAGGGTGGCTCCTACAATGAGCAGTTCTTC	.	14	.	TRBV19	TRBJ2-1
CASSLDGAHEQFF	TGCGCCAGCAGCTTGGACGGGGCCCATGAGCAGTTCTTC	.	13	.	TRBV5-1	TRBJ2-1
CAISESGEIYGYTF	TGTGCCATCAGTGAGTCAGGGGAGATCTATGGCTACACCTTC	.	14	.	TRBV10-3	TRBJ1-2
CASSPRGGAATNEKLFF	TGTGCCAGCAGTCCCCGTGGGGGAGCGGCAACTAATGAAAAACTGTTTTTT	.	17	.	TRBV6-6	TRBJ1-4
CASSLVGGMKAEAFF	TGTGCCAGCAGCTTAGTGGGAGGAATGAAGGCTGAAGCTTTCTTT	.	15	.	TRBV7-2	TRBJ1-1
CASRIGRLNTEAFF	TGCGCCAGCAGGATAGGGAGGCTGAACACTGAAGCTTTCTTT	.	14	.	TRBV10-2	TRBJ1-1
CAWSLGGGHGYTF	TGTGCCTGGAGTTTGGGTGGCGGTCATGGCTACACCTTC	.	13	.	TRBV30	TRBJ1-2
CASSFGTSGIAQHF	TGTGCCAGCAGCTTTGGGACGTCGGGGATAGCCCAGCATTTT	.	14	.	TRBV5-6	TRBJ1-5
CATSAGGAGNEQFF	TGTGCCACCAGTGCCGGGGGGGCAGGGAATGAGCAGTTCTTC	.	14	TRBD2	TRBV24-1	TRBJ2-1
CASSLRQGRGNEQFF	TGCGCCAGCAGCTTGCGCCAGGGAAGGGGCAATGAGCAGTTCTTC	once	15	.	TRBV5-1	TRBJ2-1
CAWTWTGRTEAFF	TGTGCCTGGACCTGGACAGGGAGGACTGAAGCTTTCTTT	medium-sized	13	TRBD1	TRBV30	TRBJ1-1
CASSIPLGGRNYGYTF	TGTGCCAGTAGTATCCCCCTGGGGGGTCGGAACTATGGCTACACCTTC	few	16	.	TRBV19	TRBJ1-2
CASSRQWANTEAFF	TGTGCCAGCAGCCGACAGTGGGCGAACACTGAAGCTTTCTTT	.	14	.	TRBV14	TRBJ1-1
CASSYGPWGETQYF	TGTGCCAGCAGTTACGGGCCATGGGGGGAGACCCAGTACTTC	.	14	.	TRBV6-5	TRBJ2-5
CASSQWGLGNTEAFF	TGTGCCAGCAGCCAATGGGGATTGGGGAACACTGAAGCTTTCTTT	few	15	.	TRBV14	TRBJ1-1
CASSQDPGQPRANVLTF	TGTGCCAGCAGCCAAGATCCGGGACAGCCCCGGGCCAACGTCCTGACTTTC	.	17	TRBD1	TRBV3-1/TRBV3-2	TRBJ2-6
CASSVDSGNYGYTF	TGTGCCAGCAGCGTAGATTCTGGCAACTATGGCTACACCTTC	.	14	.	TRBV9	TRBJ1-2
CASSFSGSRFRGEKLFF	TGTGCCAGCAGCTTTTCGGGATCAAGGTTCAGGGGTGAAAAACTGTTTTTT	medium-sized	17	.	TRBV5-4	TRBJ1-4
CASSQDQATGELFF	TGCGCCAGCAGCCAAGATCAGGCCACCGGGGAGCTGTTTTTT	once	14	.	TRBV4-3	TRBJ2-2
CASSIWGGPPEWTGVNRTEAFF	TGTGCCAGTAGTATATGGGGCGGCCCTCCTGAATGGACAGGGGTTAATAGGACTGAAGCTTTCTTT	once	22	TRBD1	TRBV19	TRBJ1-1
CASSTGLGYNEQFF	TGCGCCAGCAGCACGGGACTAGGTTACAATGAGCAGTTCTTC	.	14	TRBD2	TRBV5-1	TRBJ2-1
CASSIGTGYEQFF	TGTGCCAGTAGTATCGGGACAGGGTATGAGCAGTTCTTC	once	13	TRBD1	TRBV19	TRBJ2-1
CASSLSGDTFNQPQHF	TGTGCCAGCAGCTTATCTGGGGACACGTTCAATCAGCCCCAGCATTTT	.	16	.	TRBV7-2	TRBJ1-5